This TCR beta chain was documented in a study of T-cell memory formation after mild COVID-19. Looking at the study overall: Clusters were largely donor specific.

Broader study findings: Clones that got smaller from day 15 to 85 had even CD4/CD8, while clones growing later tipped toward CD4+.

In its sample, this clonotype was seen a few times. Its antigen is still unknown. The CDR3 runs to 15 residues. V lost 5 bases to trimming and J lost 4 bases, with 15 bases between them. Germline V gene lookup returns CDR1 SGHTA and CDR2 FQGNSA. TCRdb re-derived calls from the 5' RACE reads in MiXCR, one entry per CDR3 protein. The data show around 390,000 distinct CDR3 sequences, 15% to 20% seen once. The receptor was isolated from a man aged 18 to 35 who had mild COVID-19 (a few samples of this study predate the infection). Cell type and time point are not known. J is TRBJ1-5 and V is TRBV7-2, with a tentative D call TRBD1 (5 bases). Sequenced material: PBMCs or a T cell subset sorted from them (not recorded which). The CDR3 protein is CASSPWAGVNQPQHF. CDR3 nucleotide sequence: TGTGCCAGCAGCCCCTGGGCGGGGGTTAATCAGCCCCAGCATTTT.